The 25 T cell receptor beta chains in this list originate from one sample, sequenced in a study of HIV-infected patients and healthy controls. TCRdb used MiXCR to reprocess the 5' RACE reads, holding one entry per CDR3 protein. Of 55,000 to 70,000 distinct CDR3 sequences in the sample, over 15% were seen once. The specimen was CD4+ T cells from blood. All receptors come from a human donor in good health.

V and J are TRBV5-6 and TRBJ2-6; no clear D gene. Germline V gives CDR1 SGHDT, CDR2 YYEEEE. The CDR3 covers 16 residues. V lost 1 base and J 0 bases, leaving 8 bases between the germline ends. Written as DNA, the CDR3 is TGTGCCAGCAGCTTGAACGGACGCTCTGGGGCCAACGTCCTGACTTTC. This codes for CASSLNGRSGANVLTF.

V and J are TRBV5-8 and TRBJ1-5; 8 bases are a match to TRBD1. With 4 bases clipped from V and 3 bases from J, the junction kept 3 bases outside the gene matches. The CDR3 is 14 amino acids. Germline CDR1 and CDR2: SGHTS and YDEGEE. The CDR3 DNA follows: TGTGCCAGCAGCCAGGACAGGGACAATCAGCCCCAGCATTTT. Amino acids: CASSQDRDNQPQHF.

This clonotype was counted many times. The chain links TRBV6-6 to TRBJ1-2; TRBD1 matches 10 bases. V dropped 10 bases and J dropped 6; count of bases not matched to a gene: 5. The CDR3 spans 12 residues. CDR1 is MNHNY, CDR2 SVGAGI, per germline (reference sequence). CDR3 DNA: TGTGCCACCGACAGGGGGCGGAATGGCTACACCTTC. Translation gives CATDRGRNGYTF.

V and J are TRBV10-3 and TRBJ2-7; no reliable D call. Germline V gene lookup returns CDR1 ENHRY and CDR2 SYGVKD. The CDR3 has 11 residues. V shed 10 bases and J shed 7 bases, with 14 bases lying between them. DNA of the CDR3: TGTGCCACCGCGACGGTCGGGGAGCAGTACTTC. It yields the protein CATATVGEQYF.

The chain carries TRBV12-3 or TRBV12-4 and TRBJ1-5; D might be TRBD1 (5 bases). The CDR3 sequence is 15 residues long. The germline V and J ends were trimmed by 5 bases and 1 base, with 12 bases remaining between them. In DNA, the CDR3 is TGTGCCAGCAGTCCTATGGGACGGAGCAATCAGCCCCAGCATTTT. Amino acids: CASSPMGRSNQPQHF.

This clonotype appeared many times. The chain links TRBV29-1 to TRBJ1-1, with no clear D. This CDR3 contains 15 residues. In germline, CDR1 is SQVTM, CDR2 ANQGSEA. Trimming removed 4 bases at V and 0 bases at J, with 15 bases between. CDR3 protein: CSVGPGWAMNTEAFF. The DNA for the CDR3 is TGCAGCGTTGGCCCTGGGTGGGCGATGAACACTGAAGCTTTCTTT.

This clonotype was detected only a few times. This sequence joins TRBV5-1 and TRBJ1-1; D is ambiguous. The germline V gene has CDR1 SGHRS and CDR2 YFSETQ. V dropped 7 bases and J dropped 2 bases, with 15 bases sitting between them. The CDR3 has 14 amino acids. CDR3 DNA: TGCGCCAGCCAGCGTGGCCTTTCTAACACTGAAGCTTTCTTT. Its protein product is CASQRGLSNTEAFF.

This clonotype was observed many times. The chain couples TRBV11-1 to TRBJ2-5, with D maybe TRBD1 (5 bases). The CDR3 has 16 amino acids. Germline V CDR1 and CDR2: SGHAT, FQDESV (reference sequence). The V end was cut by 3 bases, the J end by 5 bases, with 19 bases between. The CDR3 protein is CASSLQTASPQETQYF. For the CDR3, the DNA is TGTGCCAGCAGCTTGCAGACAGCCTCTCCGCAGGAGACCCAGTACTTC.

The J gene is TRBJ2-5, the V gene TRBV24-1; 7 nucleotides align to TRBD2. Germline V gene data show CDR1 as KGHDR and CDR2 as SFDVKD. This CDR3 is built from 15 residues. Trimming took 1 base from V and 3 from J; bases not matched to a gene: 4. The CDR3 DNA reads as TGTGCCACCAGTGATTTTGTCAGCGGGAAAGAGACCCAGTACTTC. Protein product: CATSDFVSGKETQYF.

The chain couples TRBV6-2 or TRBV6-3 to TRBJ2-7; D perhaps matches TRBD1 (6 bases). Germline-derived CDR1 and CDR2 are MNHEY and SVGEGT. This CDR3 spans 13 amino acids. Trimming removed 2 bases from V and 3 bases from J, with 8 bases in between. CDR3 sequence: CASSYGTNYEQYF. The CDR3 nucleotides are TGTGCCAGCAGTTACGGGACAAACTACGAGCAGTACTTC.

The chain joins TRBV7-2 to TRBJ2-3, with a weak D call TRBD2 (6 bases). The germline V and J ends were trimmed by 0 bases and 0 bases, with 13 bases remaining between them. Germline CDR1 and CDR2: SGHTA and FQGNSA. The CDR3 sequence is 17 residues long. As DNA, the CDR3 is TGTGCCAGCAGCTTAGCTAGCGGAGGAACTAGCACAGATACGCAGTATTTT. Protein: CASSLASGGTSTDTQYF. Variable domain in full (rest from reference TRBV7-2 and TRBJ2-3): GAGVSQSPSNKVTEKGKDVELRCDPISGHTALYWYRQSLGQGLEFLIYFQGNSAPDKSGLPSDRFSAERTGGSVSTLTIQRTQQEDSAVYLCASSLASGGTSTDTQYFGPGTRLTVL.

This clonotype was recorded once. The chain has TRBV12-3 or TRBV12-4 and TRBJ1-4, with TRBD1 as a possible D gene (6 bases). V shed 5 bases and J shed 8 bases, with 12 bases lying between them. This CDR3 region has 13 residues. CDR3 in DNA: TGTGCCAGCAGTACAGGGCCCAAAGAAAAACTGTTTTTT. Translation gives CASSTGPKEKLFF.

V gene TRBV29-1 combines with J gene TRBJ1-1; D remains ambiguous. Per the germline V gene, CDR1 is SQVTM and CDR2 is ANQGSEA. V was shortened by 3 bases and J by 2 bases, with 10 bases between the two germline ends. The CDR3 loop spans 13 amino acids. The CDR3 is CSVEVDINTEAFF. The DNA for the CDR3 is TGCAGCGTTGAGGTAGACATTAACACTGAAGCTTTCTTT. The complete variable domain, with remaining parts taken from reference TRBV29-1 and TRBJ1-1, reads SAVISQKPSRDICQRGTSLTIQCQVDSQVTMMFWYRQQPGQSLTLIATANQGSEATYESGFVIDKFPISRPNLTFSTLTVSNMSPEDSSIYLCSVEVDINTEAFFGQGTRLTVV.

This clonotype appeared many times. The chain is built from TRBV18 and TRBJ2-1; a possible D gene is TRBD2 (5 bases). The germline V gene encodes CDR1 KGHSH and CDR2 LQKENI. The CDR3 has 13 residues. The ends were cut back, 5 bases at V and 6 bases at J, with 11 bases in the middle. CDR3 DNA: TGTGCCAGCTCAACGGGGTTTGTCAATGAGCAGTTCTTC. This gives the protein CASSTGFVNEQFF.

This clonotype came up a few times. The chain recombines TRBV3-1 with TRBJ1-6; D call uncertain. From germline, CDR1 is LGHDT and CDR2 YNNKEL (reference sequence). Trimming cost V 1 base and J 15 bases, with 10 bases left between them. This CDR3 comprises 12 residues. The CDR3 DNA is TGTGCCAGCAGCCAAGGGACGAGGCTCCTCCACTTT. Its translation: CASSQGTRLLHF.

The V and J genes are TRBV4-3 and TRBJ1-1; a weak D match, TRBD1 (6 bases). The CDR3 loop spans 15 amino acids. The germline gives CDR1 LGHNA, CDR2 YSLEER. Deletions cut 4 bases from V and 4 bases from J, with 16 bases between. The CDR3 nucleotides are TGCGCCAGCAGCCGAGTCCTTACAGGGTCCACTGAAGCTTTCTTT. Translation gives CASSRVLTGSTEAFF.

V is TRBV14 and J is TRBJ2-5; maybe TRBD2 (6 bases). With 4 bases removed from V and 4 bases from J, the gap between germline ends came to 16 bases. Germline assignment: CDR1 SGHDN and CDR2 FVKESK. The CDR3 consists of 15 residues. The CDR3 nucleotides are TGTGCCAGCAGCCGGGGACTGAATTTCGTAGAGACCCAGTACTTC. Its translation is CASSRGLNFVETQYF.

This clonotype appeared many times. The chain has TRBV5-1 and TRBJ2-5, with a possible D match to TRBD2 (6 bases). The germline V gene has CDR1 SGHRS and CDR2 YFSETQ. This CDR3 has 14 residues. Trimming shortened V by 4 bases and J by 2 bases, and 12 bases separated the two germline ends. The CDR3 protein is CASSRGLSQETQYF. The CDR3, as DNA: TGCGCCAGCAGCCGGGGACTCTCTCAAGAGACCCAGTACTTC.

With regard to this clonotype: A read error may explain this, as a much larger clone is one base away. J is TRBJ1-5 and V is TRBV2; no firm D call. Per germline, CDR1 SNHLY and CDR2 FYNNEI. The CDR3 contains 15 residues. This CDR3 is CASRPAQNSNQPQNF. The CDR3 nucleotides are TGTGCCAGCAGGCCAGCGCAGAATAGCAATCAGCCCCAGAATTTT. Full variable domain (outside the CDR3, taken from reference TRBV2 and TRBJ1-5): EPEVTQTPSHQVTQMGQEVILRCVPISNHLYFYWYRQILGQKVEFLVSFYNNEISEKSEIFDDQFSVERPDGSNFTLKIRSTKLEDSAMYFCASRPAQNSNQPQNFGDGTRLSIL.

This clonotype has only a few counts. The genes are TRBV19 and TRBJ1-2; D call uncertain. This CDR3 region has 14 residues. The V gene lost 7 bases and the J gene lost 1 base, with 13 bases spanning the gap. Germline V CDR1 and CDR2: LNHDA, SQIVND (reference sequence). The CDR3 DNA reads TGTGCCAGTAATCCCATCAGTAGTAACTATGGCTACACCTTC. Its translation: CASNPISSNYGYTF.

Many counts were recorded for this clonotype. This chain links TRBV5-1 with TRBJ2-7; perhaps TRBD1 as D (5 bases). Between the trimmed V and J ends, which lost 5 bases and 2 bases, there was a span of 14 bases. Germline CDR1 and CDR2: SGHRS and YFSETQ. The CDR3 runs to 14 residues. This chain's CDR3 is CASSQGVLTYEQYF. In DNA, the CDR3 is TGCGCCAGCAGTCAAGGGGTACTAACCTACGAGCAGTACTTC.

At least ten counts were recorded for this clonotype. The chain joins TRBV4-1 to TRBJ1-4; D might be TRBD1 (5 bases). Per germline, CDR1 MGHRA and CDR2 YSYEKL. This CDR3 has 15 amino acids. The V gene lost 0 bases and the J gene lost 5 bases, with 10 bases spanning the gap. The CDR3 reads CASSQDEGPNEKLFF. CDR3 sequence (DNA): TGCGCCAGCAGCCAAGATGAGGGGCCAAATGAAAAACTGTTTTTT.

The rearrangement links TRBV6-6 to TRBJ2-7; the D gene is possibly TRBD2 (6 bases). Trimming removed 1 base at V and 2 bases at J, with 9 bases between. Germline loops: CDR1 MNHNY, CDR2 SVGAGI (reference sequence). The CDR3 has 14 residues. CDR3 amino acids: CASSYFSGTYEQYF. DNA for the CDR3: TGTGCCAGCAGTTACTTTAGCGGTACCTACGAGCAGTACTTC.

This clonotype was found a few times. The CDR3 here is CASSLKGIDEQFF. CDR3 nucleotides: TGTGCCAGCAGCTTGAAAGGGATCGATGAGCAGTTCTTC. The chain employs TRBV5-4 and TRBJ2-1; D gene uncertain. Trimming removed 1 base from V and 8 bases from J, with 10 bases in between. There are 13 residues in the CDR3. Germline lookup yields CDR1 SGHNT and CDR2 YYREEE (reference sequence). Full variable domain (rest looked up from reference TRBV5-4 and TRBJ2-1): ETGVTQSPTHLIKTRGQQVTLRCSSQSGHNTVSWYQQALGQGPQFIFQYYREEENGRGNFPPRFSGLQFPNYSSELNVNALELDDSALYLCASSLKGIDEQFFGPGTRLTVL.

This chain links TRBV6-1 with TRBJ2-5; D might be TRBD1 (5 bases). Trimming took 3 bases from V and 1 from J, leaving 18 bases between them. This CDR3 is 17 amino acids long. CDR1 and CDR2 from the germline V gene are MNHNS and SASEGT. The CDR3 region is CASSEQTANRPQETQYF. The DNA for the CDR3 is TGTGCCAGCAGTGAGCAAACGGCTAACAGGCCCCAAGAGACCCAGTACTTC.